What follows describes a single T cell receptor beta chain. This CDR3 has 14 amino acids. V dropped 6 bases and J dropped 6; count of bases not matched to a gene: 8. CDR1 is DFQATT, CDR2 SNEGSKA, per germline (reference sequence). It was with a sample-barcoded 5' primer and a J-beta primer mix that a second PCR of roughly 7 to 12 cycles was run. A template-switch adaptor containing 12 random nucleotides labeled each cDNA molecule. MiXCR, run by TCRdb on the 5' RACE reads, gives a single entry per CDR3 protein. The table lists about 730,000 distinct CDR3 sequences, roughly 41% of them singletons. The data belong to a study of blood T cells in healthy people across ages. Study context: About one barcoded beta molecule was captured per two T cells (by template switching).

Specimen: blood. The V and J genes are TRBV20-1 and TRBJ2-1, with 10 bases fitting TRBD2. The clonotype comes from a woman in her fifties or sixties in good health. The CDR3 nucleotides read TGCAGTGCGGGAGCGGGAGGGGCACGCAATGAGCAGTTCTTC. This gives the protein CSAGAGGARNEQFF.